These 15 T cell receptor beta chains originate from one sample sequenced in a study of vaccination and CD4 T cells after COVID-19. TCRdb used MiXCR to reprocess the PCR reads, holding one entry per CDR3 protein. The table shows some 18,000 distinct CDR3 sequences, with about 62% occurring only once. The material sequenced was CD4+ T cells from blood, taken after SARS-CoV-2 vaccination. These receptors originate from a human donor who had recovered from COVID-19.

The genes are TRBV11-2 and TRBJ2-5, with TRBD2 identical over 7 bases. CDR3 length: 11 residues. CDR1 and CDR2 (germline): SGHAT, FQNNGV. J lost 9 bases, V lost 5 bases, and 3 bases had no gene match. The CDR3: CASSLGRAQYF. As DNA, the CDR3 is TGTGCCAGCAGCCTTGGGAGGGCCCAGTACTTC.

The V call is TRBV18, the J call TRBJ1-5; D gene unclear. Trimming pared 6 bases from V and 10 bases from J, leaving 16 bases between. This CDR3 is built from 13 residues. Germline CDR1 is KGHSH and CDR2 is LQKENI. The DNA for the CDR3 is TGTGCCAGCTCCCCCCGGAGGCTGGAACCCCAGCATTTT. Translated: CASSPRRLEPQHF.

The chain joins TRBV12-5 to TRBJ2-1, with D unresolved. Trimming took 7 bases from V and 4 from J, leaving 8 bases between them. CDR1 LGHNT and CDR2 FRNRAP come from the germline V gene. The CDR3 length is 12 residues. The CDR3 DNA sequence: TGTGCTAGTGCCGTGGATTACAATGAGCAGTTCTTC. As protein: CASAVDYNEQFF.

The chain combines TRBV28 with TRBJ1-2; the D is unclear. The V and J ends lost 7 bases and 8 bases respectively, with 26 bases between them. Germline CDR1 and CDR2: MDHEN and SYDVKM. This CDR3 contains 16 residues. As DNA, the CDR3 is TGTGCCAGCATCCCATTCATCGGACGGGCCGGGGAAGGCTACACCTTC. It translates to CASIPFIGRAGEGYTF.

The V and J genes are TRBV20-1 and TRBJ2-7, with D maybe TRBD2 (5 bases). V was cut by 6 bases and J by 0 bases, with 12 bases left in between. The CDR3 contains 13 residues. The germline V gene has CDR1 DFQATT and CDR2 SNEGSKA (reference sequence). This CDR3 reads CSARGPPSYEQYF. CDR3 bases: TGCAGTGCACGAGGGCCTCCCTCCTACGAGCAGTACTTC.

This clonotype turned up a few times. The V call is TRBV6-5, the J call TRBJ2-4; D is unclear. The V gene's germline CDR1 is MNHEY and CDR2 SVGAGI. The CDR3 runs 14 residues. V was clipped by 0 bases and J by 5 bases, with 8 bases between them. In nucleotides, the CDR3 is TGTGCCAGCAGTTACTCCCCGGCGCAAAACATTCAGTACTTC. Translation: CASSYSPAQNIQYF.

The J gene is TRBJ2-1, the V gene TRBV24-1; D may be TRBD2 (5 bases). Germline V lookup: CDR1 KGHDR, CDR2 SFDVKD. Trimming pared 9 bases from V and 7 bases from J, leaving 18 bases between. The CDR3 has 14 amino acids. The CDR3: CATQPRGSRNEQFF. The CDR3 region has the DNA TGTGCCACCCAGCCCCGGGGAAGCCGGAATGAGCAGTTCTTC.

This clonotype came up a few times. The chain is built from TRBV19 and TRBJ2-3; TRBD2 agrees at 8 bases. Looked up from germline, CDR1 is LNHDA and CDR2 is SQIVND (reference sequence). This CDR3 comprises 14 residues. Trimming at V came to 6 bases and at J to 0 bases, leaving 2 bases not matched to a gene. DNA for the CDR3: TGTGCCAGTAGATCTAGCGGGAGCACAGATACGCAGTATTTT. Its protein product is CASRSSGSTDTQYF. Full variable domain (remainder filled in from reference TRBV19 and TRBJ2-3): DGGITQSPKYLFRKEGQNVTLSCEQNLNHDAMYWYRQDPGQGLRLIYYSQIVNDFQKGDIAEGYSVSREKKESFPLTVTSAQKNPTAFYLCASRSSGSTDTQYFGPGTRLTVL.

The gene calls are TRBV30 and TRBJ1-4, with a possible D match to TRBD1 (5 bases). The V end was cut by 7 bases, the J end by 8 bases, with 23 bases between. The CDR3 totals 15 residues. CDR1 is GTSNPN and CDR2 is SVGIG in the germline V gene (reference sequence). The CDR3 DNA follows: TGTGCCTCACAACGACAGCACTTACGGGGGGAAAAACTGTTTTTT. Translated, it gives CASQRQHLRGEKLFF.

This rearrangement joins TRBV24-1 to TRBJ2-1; TRBD2 matches at 14 bases. Germline V gene sequence: CDR1 KGHDR, CDR2 SFDVKD. The CDR3 is made up of 18 amino acids. Losses at the gene ends were 5 bases for V and 8 bases for J; bases not matched to a gene: 13. CDR3 in amino acids: CATSGLGTSGRVSDEQFF. In DNA form, the CDR3 reads TGTGCCACCAGTGGGCTCGGGACTAGCGGGAGAGTCTCTGATGAGCAGTTCTTC.

The gene calls are TRBV7-2 and TRBJ1-1; D is unresolved. Germline assignment: CDR1 SGHTA and CDR2 FQGNSA. The CDR3 loop spans 13 amino acids. V lost 1 base to trimming and J lost 3 bases, with 6 bases between them. The CDR3 loop is CASSLEVYTEAFF. In nucleotides, the CDR3 is TGTGCCAGCAGCTTAGAGGTGTACACTGAAGCTTTCTTT.

The chain joins TRBV11-1 to TRBJ2-5; TRBD1 aligns across 12 bases. Germline V gene sequence: CDR1 SGHAT, CDR2 FQDESV (reference sequence). The junction had 4 bases not matched to a gene; V was cut back by 3 bases and J by 5 bases. The CDR3 consists of 15 residues. As DNA, the CDR3 is TGTGCCAGCAGCTTGCGGGACAGGGGGCGGGAGACCCAGTACTTC. Amino acid sequence: CASSLRDRGRETQYF.

The chain couples TRBV20-1 to TRBJ2-5; D is uncertain. This CDR3 spans 14 amino acids. The V end was cut by 0 bases, the J end by 5 bases, with 13 bases between. The germline CDR1 and CDR2 sequences are DFQATT and SNEGSKA (reference sequence). The CDR3 sequence is CSARDQFQTETQYF. As DNA, the CDR3 is TGCAGTGCTAGAGATCAGTTCCAGACGGAGACCCAGTACTTC.

J is TRBJ2-2 and V is TRBV30; 7 positions match TRBD2. Germline CDR1 is GTSNPN and CDR2 is SVGIG (reference sequence). With 3 bases clipped from V and 4 bases from J, the junction kept 2 bases outside the gene matches. CDR3 length: 13 residues. Here the CDR3 DNA reads TGTGCCTGGAGCGGGAGGAGCACCGGGGAGCTGTTTTTT. Its protein is CAWSGRSTGELFF.

The CDR3 is CASSLTIAGNIQYF. Written as DNA, the CDR3 is TGTGCCAGCAGCTTAACCATAGCCGGCAACATTCAGTACTTC. V gene TRBV7-2 combines with J gene TRBJ2-4; D ambiguous. V was clipped by 2 bases and J by 7 bases, with 12 bases between them. The CDR3 is made up of 14 amino acids. The germline CDR1 and CDR2 sequences are SGHTA and FQGNSA.